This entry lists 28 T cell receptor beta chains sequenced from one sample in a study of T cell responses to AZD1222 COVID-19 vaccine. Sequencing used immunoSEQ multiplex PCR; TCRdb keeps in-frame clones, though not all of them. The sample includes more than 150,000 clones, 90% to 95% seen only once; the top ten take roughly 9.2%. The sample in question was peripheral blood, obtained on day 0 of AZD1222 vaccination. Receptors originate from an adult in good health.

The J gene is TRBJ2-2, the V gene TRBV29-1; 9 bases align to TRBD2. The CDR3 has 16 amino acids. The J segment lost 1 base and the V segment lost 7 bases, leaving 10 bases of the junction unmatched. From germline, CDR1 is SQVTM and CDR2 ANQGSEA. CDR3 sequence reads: CSATPGTSWNTGELFF. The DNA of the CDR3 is TGCAGCGCCACCCCCGGGACTAGCTGGAACACCGGGGAGCTGTTTTTT.

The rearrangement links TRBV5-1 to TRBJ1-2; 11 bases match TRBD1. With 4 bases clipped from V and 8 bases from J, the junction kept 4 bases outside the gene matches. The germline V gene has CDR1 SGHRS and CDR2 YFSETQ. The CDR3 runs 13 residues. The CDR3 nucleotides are TGCGCCAGCAGCCCGGACAGGGGGCGAGGCTACACCTTC. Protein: CASSPDRGRGYTF.

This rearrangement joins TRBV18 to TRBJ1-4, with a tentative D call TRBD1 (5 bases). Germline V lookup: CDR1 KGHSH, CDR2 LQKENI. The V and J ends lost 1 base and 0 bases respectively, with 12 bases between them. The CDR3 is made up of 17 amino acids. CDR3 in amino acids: CASSPRRGSPTNEKLFF. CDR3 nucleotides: TGTGCCAGCTCACCACGGCGGGGCTCGCCAACTAATGAAAAACTGTTTTTT.

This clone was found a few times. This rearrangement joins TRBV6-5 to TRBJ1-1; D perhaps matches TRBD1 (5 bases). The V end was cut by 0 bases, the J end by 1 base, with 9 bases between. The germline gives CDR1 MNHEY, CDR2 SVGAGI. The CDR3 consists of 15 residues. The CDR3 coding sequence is TGTGCCAGCAGTTACTCGGGACCGACGAACACTGAAGCTTTCTTT. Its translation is CASSYSGPTNTEAFF.

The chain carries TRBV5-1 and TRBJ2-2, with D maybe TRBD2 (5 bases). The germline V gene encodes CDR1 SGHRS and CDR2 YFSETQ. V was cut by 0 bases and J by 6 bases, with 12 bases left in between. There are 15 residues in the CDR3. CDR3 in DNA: TGCGCCAGCAGCTTGGTTAGCGTCCTCCCCGGGGAGCTGTTTTTT. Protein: CASSLVSVLPGELFF.

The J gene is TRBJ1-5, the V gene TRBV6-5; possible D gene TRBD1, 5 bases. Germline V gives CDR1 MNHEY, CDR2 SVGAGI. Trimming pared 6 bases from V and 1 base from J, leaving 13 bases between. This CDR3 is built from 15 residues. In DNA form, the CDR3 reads TGTGCCAGCAGGGGGACGATATTAAGCAATCAGCCCCAGCATTTT. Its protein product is CASRGTILSNQPQHF.

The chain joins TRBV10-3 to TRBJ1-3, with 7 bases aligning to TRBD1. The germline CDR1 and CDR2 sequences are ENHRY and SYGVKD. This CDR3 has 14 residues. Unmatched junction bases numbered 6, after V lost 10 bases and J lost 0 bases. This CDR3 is CASSTGFSGNTIYF. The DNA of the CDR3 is TGTGCCAGTTCGACAGGGTTCTCTGGAAACACCATATATTTT.

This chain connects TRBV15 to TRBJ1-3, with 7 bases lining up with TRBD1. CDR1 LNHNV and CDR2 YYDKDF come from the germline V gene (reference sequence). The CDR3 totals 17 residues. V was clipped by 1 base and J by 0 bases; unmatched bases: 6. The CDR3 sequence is CATSRGIGTVSGNTIYF. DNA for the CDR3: TGTGCCACCAGCAGAGGGATCGGGACAGTCTCTGGAAACACCATATATTTT.

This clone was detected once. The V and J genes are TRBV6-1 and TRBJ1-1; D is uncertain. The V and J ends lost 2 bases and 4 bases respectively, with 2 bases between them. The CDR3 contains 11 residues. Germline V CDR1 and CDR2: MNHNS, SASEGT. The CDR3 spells CASSEPTEAFF. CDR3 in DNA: TGTGCCAGCAGTGAACCCACTGAAGCTTTCTTT.

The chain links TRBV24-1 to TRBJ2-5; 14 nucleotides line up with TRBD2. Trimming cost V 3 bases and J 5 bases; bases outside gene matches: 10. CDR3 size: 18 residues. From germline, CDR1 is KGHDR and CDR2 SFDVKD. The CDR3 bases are TGTGCCACCAGTGATCGACTAGCGGGAGGGCCCTTGGAGGAGACCCAGTACTTC. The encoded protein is CATSDRLAGGPLEETQYF.

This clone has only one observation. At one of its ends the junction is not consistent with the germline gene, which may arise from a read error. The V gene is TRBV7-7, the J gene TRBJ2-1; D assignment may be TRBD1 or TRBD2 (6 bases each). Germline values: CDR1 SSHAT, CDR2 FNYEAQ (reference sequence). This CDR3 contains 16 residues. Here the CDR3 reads CASSLGVGGSYNEQFF. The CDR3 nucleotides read TGTGCTAGCAGCTTAGGTGTAGGGGGGTCCTACAATGAGCAGTTCTTC.

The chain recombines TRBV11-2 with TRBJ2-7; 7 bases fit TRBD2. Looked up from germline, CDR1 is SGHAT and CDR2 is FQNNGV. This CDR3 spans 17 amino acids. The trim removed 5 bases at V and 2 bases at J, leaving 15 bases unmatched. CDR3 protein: CASSPQIGRERTYEQYF. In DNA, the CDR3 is TGTGCCAGCAGCCCCCAGATTGGGCGGGAGCGAACCTACGAGCAGTACTTC. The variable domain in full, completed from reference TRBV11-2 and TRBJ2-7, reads EAGVAQSPRYKIIEKRQSVAFWCNPISGHATLYWYQQILGQGPKLLIQFQNNGVVDDSQLPKDRFSAERLKGVDSTLKIQPAKLEDSAVYLCASSPQIGRERTYEQYFGPGTRLTVT.

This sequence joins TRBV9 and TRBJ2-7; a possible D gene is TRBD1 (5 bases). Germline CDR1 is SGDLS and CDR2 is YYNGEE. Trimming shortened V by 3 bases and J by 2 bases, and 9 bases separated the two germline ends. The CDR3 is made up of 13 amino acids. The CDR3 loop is CASSGGLPYEQYF. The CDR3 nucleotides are TGTGCCAGCAGCGGGGGCTTACCCTACGAGCAGTACTTC.

CDR3 sequence reads: CASSPSRSSSNYGYTF. In DNA form, the CDR3 reads TGTGCCAGCTCACCCTCTCGGAGTAGCTCTAACTATGGCTACACCTTC. The rearrangement uses TRBV18 and TRBJ1-2, with no clear D. The CDR3 is made up of 16 amino acids. Trimming cost V 3 bases and J 0 bases, with 14 bases left between them. Germline V lookup: CDR1 KGHSH, CDR2 LQKENI.

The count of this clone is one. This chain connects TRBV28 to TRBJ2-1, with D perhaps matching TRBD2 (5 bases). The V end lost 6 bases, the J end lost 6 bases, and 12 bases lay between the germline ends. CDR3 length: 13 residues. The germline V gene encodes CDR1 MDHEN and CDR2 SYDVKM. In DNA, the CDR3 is TGTGCCAGCAGGACCCCCGGAGGCAATGAGCAGTTCTTC. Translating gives CASRTPGGNEQFF.

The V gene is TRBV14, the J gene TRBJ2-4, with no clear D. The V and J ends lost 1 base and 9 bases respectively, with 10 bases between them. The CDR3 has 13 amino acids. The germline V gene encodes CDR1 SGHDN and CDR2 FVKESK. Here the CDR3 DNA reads TGTGCCAGCAGCCAAGCTAGGCTGGGCATTCAGTACTTC. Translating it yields CASSQARLGIQYF.

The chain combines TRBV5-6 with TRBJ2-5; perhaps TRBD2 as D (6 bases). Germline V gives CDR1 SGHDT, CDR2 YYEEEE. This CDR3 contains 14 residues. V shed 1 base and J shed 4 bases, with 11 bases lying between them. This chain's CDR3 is CASSLPGDLETQYF. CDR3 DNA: TGTGCCAGCAGCTTGCCGGGAGATCTAGAGACCCAGTACTTC.

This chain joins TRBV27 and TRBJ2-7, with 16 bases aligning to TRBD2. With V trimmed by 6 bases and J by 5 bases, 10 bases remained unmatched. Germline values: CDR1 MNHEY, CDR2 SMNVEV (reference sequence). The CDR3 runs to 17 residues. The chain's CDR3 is CASRMGLAGGAMNEQYF. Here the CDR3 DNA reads TGTGCCAGCAGGATGGGACTAGCGGGAGGGGCTATGAACGAGCAGTACTTC.

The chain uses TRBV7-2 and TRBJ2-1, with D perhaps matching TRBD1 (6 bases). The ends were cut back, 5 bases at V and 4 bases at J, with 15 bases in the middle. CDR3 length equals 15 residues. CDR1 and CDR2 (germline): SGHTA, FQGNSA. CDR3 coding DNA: TGTGCCAGCAGCCGGGCACAGGGCGGGTACAATGAGCAGTTCTTC. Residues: CASSRAQGGYNEQFF.

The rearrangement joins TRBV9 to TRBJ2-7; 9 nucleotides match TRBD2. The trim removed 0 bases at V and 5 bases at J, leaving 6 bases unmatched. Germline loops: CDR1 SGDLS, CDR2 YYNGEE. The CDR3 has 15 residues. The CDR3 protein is CASSVGAGGPHEQYF. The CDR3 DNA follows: TGTGCCAGCAGCGTAGGTGCGGGAGGGCCACACGAGCAGTACTTC.

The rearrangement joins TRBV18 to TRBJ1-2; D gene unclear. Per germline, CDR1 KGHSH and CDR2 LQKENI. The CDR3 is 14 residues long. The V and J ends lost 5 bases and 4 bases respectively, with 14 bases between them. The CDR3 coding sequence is TGTGCCAGCTCAGCCACCTCATCGCGCTATGGCTACACCTTC. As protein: CASSATSSRYGYTF.

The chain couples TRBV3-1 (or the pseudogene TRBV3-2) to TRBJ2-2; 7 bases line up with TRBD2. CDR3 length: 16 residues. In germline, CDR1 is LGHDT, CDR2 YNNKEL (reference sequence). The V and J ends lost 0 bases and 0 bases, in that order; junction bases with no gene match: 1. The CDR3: CASSQEAGANTGELFF. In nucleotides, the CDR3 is TGTGCCAGCAGCCAAGAGGCGGGGGCGAACACCGGGGAGCTGTTTTTT.

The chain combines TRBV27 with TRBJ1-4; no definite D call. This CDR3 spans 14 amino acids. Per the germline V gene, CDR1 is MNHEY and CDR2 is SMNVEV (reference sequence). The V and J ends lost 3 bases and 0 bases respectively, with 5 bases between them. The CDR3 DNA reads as TGTGCCAGCAGTTTGAGGGCAACTAATGAAAAACTGTTTTTT. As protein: CASSLRATNEKLFF.

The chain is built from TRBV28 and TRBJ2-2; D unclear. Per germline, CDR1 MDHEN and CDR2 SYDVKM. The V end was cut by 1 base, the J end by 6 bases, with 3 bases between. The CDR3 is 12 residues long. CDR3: CASSLLSGELFF. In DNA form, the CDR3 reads TGTGCCAGCAGTTTATTATCCGGGGAGCTGTTTTTT.

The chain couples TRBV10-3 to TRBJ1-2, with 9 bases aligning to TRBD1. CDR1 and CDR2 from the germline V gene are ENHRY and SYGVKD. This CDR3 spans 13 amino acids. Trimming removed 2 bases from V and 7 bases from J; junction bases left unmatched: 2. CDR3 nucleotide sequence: TGTGCCATCAGTGAGGGACAGGGGTCTGGCTACACCTTC. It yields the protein CAISEGQGSGYTF.

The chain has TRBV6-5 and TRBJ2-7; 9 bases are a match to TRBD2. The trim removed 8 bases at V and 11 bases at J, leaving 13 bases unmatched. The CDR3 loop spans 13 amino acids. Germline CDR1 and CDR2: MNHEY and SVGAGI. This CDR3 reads CASSLGLAGSEYF. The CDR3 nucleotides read TGTGCCAGCTCGTTGGGGCTAGCGGGGAGTGAGTACTTC.

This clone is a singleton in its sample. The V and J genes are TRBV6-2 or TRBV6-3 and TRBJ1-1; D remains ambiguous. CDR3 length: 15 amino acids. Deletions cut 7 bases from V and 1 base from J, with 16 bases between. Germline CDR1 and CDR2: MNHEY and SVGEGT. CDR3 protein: CASTPLWQANTEAFF. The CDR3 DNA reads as TGTGCCAGCACCCCGTTATGGCAGGCGAACACTGAAGCTTTCTTT.

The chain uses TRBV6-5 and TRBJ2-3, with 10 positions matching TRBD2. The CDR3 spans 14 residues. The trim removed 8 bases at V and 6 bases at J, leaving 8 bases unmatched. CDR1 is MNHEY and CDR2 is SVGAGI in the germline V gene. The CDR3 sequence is CASGGTSAGDTQYF. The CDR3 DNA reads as TGTGCCAGCGGCGGGACTAGCGCCGGGGATACGCAGTATTTT.